This T cell receptor (beta chain) was retrieved from a study of blood T cell repertoires in COVID-19 (dated by TCRdb to between 2020 and 2021). About the study as a whole: The collaborator samples originated in the United States, Italy and Spain and spanned the acute and convalescent phases of COVID-19. The samples were drawn from the first 160 participants of the ongoing ImmuneRACE study and from 950 to 1,500 subjects provided by 6 global collaborators. A freely available public database, intended as a resource for researchers studying the immune response to SARS-CoV-2, is where the repertoires were released. The material from the prospective study consisted of cDNA or gDNA derived from T cells, B-cell-depleted T cells, or PBMCs. Where HLA class I and class II types were available, the types were taken from metadata supplied by the sample provider, not from assay-based typing. A de-identified subject ID, COVID-19 status, age in years and sex were almost always included in the sample metadata. Subjects who had been exposed to COVID-19, were actively infected with it, or had recovered from it provided the deeply sampled blood TCRbeta repertoires that made up the dataset. The investigation overall reported the following: The quantity of clinical and demographic metadata differed by source and by participant and was supplied without curation.

V gives up 2 bases and J gives up 1 base, and the segment between their germline ends measures 8 bases. The CDR3 covers 15 residues, taking in both the cysteine and the phenylalanine. Only the CDR3 region is kept as DNA, spanning 45 bases read in frame from base 1. CDR1 is given as MNHEY and CDR2 as SVGEGT, both from the germline V gene. TCRbeta CDR3 regions were amplified from genomic DNA by means of the immunoSEQ Assay, a bias-controlled multiplex PCR. In the original analysis: The number of nucleated cells in each sample was estimated by amplification of reference gene primers within the assay. To quantify the absolute abundance of each unique TCRbeta CDR3 rearrangement, sequence reads were collapsed and filtered. For each sample, productive Simpson clonality was calculated as the square root of Simpson's diversity index over productive rearrangements. The clones in this table, taken by TCRdb from immuneACCESS, are in-frame only. Not every clone is retained; where verified, under half of the shortfall comes from an unresolved V gene, and the cause of the rest is unknown. V and J calls plus clone size are reproduced from that table; the DNA served to infer D and trimming. This sample holds approximately 190,000 clones; 82% were observed only once. Of the sample, around 8% falls within the top ten clones.

Concerning this clone: Its antigen is still unknown. No qualities accompany the bases; no much larger clone lies one base away.

One collaborating source in Seattle enrolled patients while the patients were actively infected and followed the patients over time throughout the course of disease. Each collaborating institution followed its own protocols to collect whole blood in K2EDTA tubes. For TCRbeta analysis, collaborators shipped samples in one of three forms: frozen whole blood, isolated PBMCs, or DNA extracted from either of those sample types. This TCR derives from a woman aged 55-69 years with COVID-19, enrolled during active disease. Sample: peripheral blood. Here the chain combines TRBV6-2 or TRBV6-3 and TRBJ2-2; a confident D gene designation cannot be given. The nucleotides are TGTGCCAGCAGTTACCCCCCCCGGAACACCGGGGAGCTGTTTTTT. Protein translation: CASSYPPRNTGELFF.